This T cell receptor beta chain was identified during a study of CD8+ T cells in alopecia areata. General study points: Lesional scalp, especially alopecia totalis/universalis, showed higher clonality than normal scalp. Scalp clonality, along with expanded CD8+ clones among the top 100, was significantly decreased by tofacitinib.

For this clone: Its specificity is unknown.

Following RNA extraction, reverse transcription yielded cDNA that acted as the sequencing template. Method: immunoSEQ multiplex PCR; TCRdb's copy keeps in-frame clones and lacks some. This sample has 200,000 to 250,000 clones, with more than 45% found just once. With V trimmed by 3 bases and J by 2 bases, 9 bases remained unmatched. Germline V CDR1 and CDR2: ENHRY, SYGVKD. The CDR3 is 16 amino acids. Sample treatment: oral pan-JAK inhibitor, 5-10 mg twice daily. V gene TRBV10-3 combines with J gene TRBJ2-7; 8 positions match TRBD2. This specimen was CD4+ T cells sorted from blood, taken at week 4, from a patient treated with tofacitinib. The sequence was obtained from a human donor with alopecia areata. The CDR3 is CAISEGRGGLPYEQYF. Written as DNA, the CDR3 is TGTGCCATCAGTGAAGGCCGGGGGGGCCTCCCCTACGAGCAGTACTTC.